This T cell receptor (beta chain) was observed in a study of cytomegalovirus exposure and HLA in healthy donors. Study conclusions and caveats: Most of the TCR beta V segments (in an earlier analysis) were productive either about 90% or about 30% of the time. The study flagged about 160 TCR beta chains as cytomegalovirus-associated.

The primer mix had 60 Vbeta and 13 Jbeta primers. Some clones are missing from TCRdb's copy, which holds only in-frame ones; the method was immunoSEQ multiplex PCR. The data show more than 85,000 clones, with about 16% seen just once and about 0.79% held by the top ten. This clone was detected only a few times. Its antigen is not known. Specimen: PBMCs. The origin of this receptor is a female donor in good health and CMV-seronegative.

DNA for the CDR3: TGCGCCAGCAGCCAAGGGCGGGGTCAGCGGGGCACAGATACGCAGTATTTT. This gives the protein CASSQGRGQRGTDTQYF. The chain uses TRBV4-1 and TRBJ2-3, with D perhaps TRBD2 (6 bases). From germline, CDR1 is MGHRA and CDR2 YSYEKL. The length of the CDR3 is 17 residues. Trimming took 1 base from V and 1 from J, leaving 15 bases between them.